Listed here are 31 T cell receptor beta chains from one sample, sequenced in a study of blood T cell repertoires in COVID-19. Data came from immunoSEQ multiplex PCR; TCRdb stores just in-frame clones and leaves some out. Found here are about 130,000 clones, around 74% of them singletons; the top ten hold 4.5% to 6%. The sample comprised peripheral blood. These receptors were taken from a man at least 80 years old with COVID-19, enrolled during active disease.

The V gene is TRBV3-1 (or the pseudogene TRBV3-2), the J gene TRBJ2-5; D not certain. Germline assignment: CDR1 LGHDT and CDR2 YNNKEL (reference sequence). The CDR3 loop spans 13 amino acids. Between the trimmed V and J ends, which lost 1 base and 7 bases, there was a span of 10 bases. The CDR3, as DNA: TGTGCCAGCAGCCAAGTTCTCCTCGGGACCCAGTACTTC. Residues: CASSQVLLGTQYF.

The rearrangement joins TRBV7-2 to TRBJ2-5; 13 nucleotides match TRBD2. Germline V gene data show CDR1 as SGHTA and CDR2 as FQGNSA. The CDR3 runs to 17 residues. J lost 4 bases, V lost 0 bases, and 5 bases had no gene match. The CDR3 loop is CASSLAPGLAGSETQYF. In DNA form, the CDR3 reads TGTGCCAGCAGCTTAGCCCCGGGACTAGCGGGATCAGAGACCCAGTACTTC.

This clone has just a few counts. This chain links TRBV5-1 with TRBJ1-1; 7 bases fit TRBD1. The CDR3 runs 15 residues. V lost 4 bases and J lost 0; bases outside the gene matches: 6. Germline loops: CDR1 SGHRS, CDR2 YFSETQ. For the CDR3, the DNA is TGCGCCAGCAGCCCAGACAGGGAACTGAACACTGAAGCTTTCTTT. As protein: CASSPDRELNTEAFF.

V is TRBV6-1 and J is TRBJ2-3; 7 bases align to TRBD2. Germline V lookup: CDR1 MNHNS, CDR2 SASEGT. The CDR3 covers 18 residues. V trimming: 3 bases; J trimming: 7 bases; junction bases outside the gene matches: 19. This CDR3 is CASSEAGTNSRAQYTQYF. Written as DNA, the CDR3 is TGTGCCAGCAGTGAGGCCGGGACTAACAGCCGGGCACAATATACGCAGTATTTT.

CDR3 amino acids: CASSETAGQYYEQYF. The CDR3 nucleotides are TGTGCCAGCAGCGAAACCGCGGGACAGTACTACGAGCAGTACTTC. The rearrangement links TRBV9 to TRBJ2-7; perhaps TRBD1 as D (7 bases). Germline V gene sequence: CDR1 SGDLS, CDR2 YYNGEE. Trimming cost V 3 bases and J 3 bases, with 16 bases left between them. The CDR3 covers 15 residues. Variable domain in full (rest from reference TRBV9 and TRBJ2-7): DSGVTQTPKHLITATGQRVTLRCSPRSGDLSVYWYQQSLDQGLQFLIQYYNGEERAKGNILERFSAQQFPDLHSELNLSSLELGDSALYFCASSETAGQYYEQYFGPGTRLTVT.

The J gene is TRBJ2-7, the V gene TRBV7-6; the match to TRBD2 covers 10 bases. The CDR3 is 15 residues long. Germline lookup yields CDR1 SGHVS and CDR2 FNYEAQ. The J segment lost 4 bases and the V segment lost 2 bases, leaving 5 bases of the junction unmatched. CDR3 in DNA: TGTGCCAGCAGCTTAAGTTCTAGCGGGAGTTACGAGCAGTACTTC. Protein sequence: CASSLSSSGSYEQYF.

This chain joins TRBV2 and TRBJ1-2, with D possibly matching TRBD1 (6 bases). CDR3 length equals 12 residues. The V end was cut by 6 bases, the J end by 6 bases, with 11 bases between. Germline lookup yields CDR1 SNHLY and CDR2 FYNNEI. This CDR3 is CASREQGHGYTF. Written as DNA, the CDR3 is TGTGCCAGCAGAGAACAGGGCCATGGCTACACCTTC. Together with reference TRBV2 and TRBJ1-2, the CDR3 gives the full variable domain: EPEVTQTPSHQVTQMGQEVILRCVPISNHLYFYWYRQILGQKVEFLVSFYNNEISEKSEIFDDQFSVERPDGSNFTLKIRSTKLEDSAMYFCASREQGHGYTFGSGTRLTVV.

V usage is TRBV27 and J usage is TRBJ2-7; 7 nucleotides match TRBD1. This CDR3 spans 16 amino acids. Losses at the gene ends were 5 bases for V and 2 bases for J; bases not matched to a gene: 12. CDR1 MNHEY and CDR2 SMNVEV come from the germline V gene (reference sequence). The CDR3 coding sequence is TGTGCCAGCAGTCCCTACCAACAGGGGCAGACCTACGAGCAGTACTTC. Encoded protein: CASSPYQQGQTYEQYF.

This rearrangement joins TRBV11-2 to TRBJ2-4; 7 nucleotides line up with TRBD1. The CDR3 loop spans 17 amino acids. Germline CDR1 and CDR2: SGHAT and FQNNGV. J lost 0 bases, V lost 5 bases, and 10 bases had no gene match. CDR3 sequence: CASSPRGTALAKNIQYF. CDR3 nucleotides: TGTGCCAGCAGCCCCAGGGGGACAGCCTTAGCCAAAAACATTCAGTACTTC. Filled out from reference TRBV11-2 and TRBJ2-4, the complete variable domain reads EAGVAQSPRYKIIEKRQSVAFWCNPISGHATLYWYQQILGQGPKLLIQFQNNGVVDDSQLPKDRFSAERLKGVDSTLKIQPAKLEDSAVYLCASSPRGTALAKNIQYFGAGTRLSVL.

The rearrangement uses TRBV2 and TRBJ2-3, with TRBD2 matching over 7 bases. CDR1 and CDR2 from the germline V gene are SNHLY and FYNNEI. The CDR3 is 14 residues long. The ends lost 6 bases at V and 4 bases at J; junction bases unmatched: 7. CDR3 DNA sequence: TGTGCCAGCAGGGTTGCGGGAGTTCCAGATACGCAGTATTTT. Protein: CASRVAGVPDTQYF.

V gene TRBV18 combines with J gene TRBJ1-2; possible D gene TRBD1, 6 bases. The V end lost 2 bases, the J end lost 4 bases, and 20 bases lay between the germline ends. Per the germline V gene, CDR1 is KGHSH and CDR2 is LQKENI. This CDR3 has 17 amino acids. CDR3 DNA: TGTGCCAGCTCACCAAAGGACAGTCCCGTTGCACTCTATGGCTACACCTTC. This codes for CASSPKDSPVALYGYTF.

This rearrangement joins TRBV6-2 or TRBV6-3 to TRBJ1-2; TRBD1 agrees at 8 bases. The CDR3 covers 15 residues. Germline lookup yields CDR1 MNHEY and CDR2 SVGEGT. Unmatched junction bases numbered 9, after V lost 5 bases and J lost 4 bases. The CDR3 coding sequence is TGTGCCAGCAGTACCCGACAGGGGAGTCTCTATGGCTACACCTTC. This translates into CASSTRQGSLYGYTF.

The rearrangement joins TRBV15 to TRBJ2-1; D possibly corresponds to TRBD2 (5 bases). Per germline, CDR1 LNHNV and CDR2 YYDKDF (reference sequence). CDR3 size: 12 residues. The V end lost 3 bases, the J end lost 9 bases, and 9 bases lay between the germline ends. The CDR3 protein is CATSSRSGEQFF. The CDR3 DNA sequence: TGTGCCACCAGCAGTCGGAGCGGTGAGCAGTTCTTC.

The chain carries TRBV3-1 (or the pseudogene TRBV3-2) and TRBJ2-7; the match to TRBD2 covers 9 bases. The CDR3 contains 15 residues. V shed 1 base, J shed 9 bases, and the junction held 10 bases outside the gene matches. The V gene's germline CDR1 is LGHDT and CDR2 YNNKEL (reference sequence). For the CDR3, the DNA is TGTGCCAGCAGCCAAGTTCTCGCGGGAGGGCCGACGCAGTACTTC. Translating it yields CASSQVLAGGPTQYF.

This chain links TRBV7-8 with TRBJ2-7; TRBD2 is a possible D gene (6 bases). Germline V CDR1 and CDR2: SGHVS, FQNEAQ. The V and J ends lost 1 base and 2 bases respectively, with 6 bases between them. The CDR3 consists of 13 residues. The CDR3, as DNA: TGTGCCAGCAGCTTAGGGGAGGCCTACGAGCAGTACTTC. Amino acid sequence: CASSLGEAYEQYF. The whole variable domain, filled in from reference TRBV7-8 and TRBJ2-7, reads GAGVSQSPRYKVAKRGQDVALRCDPISGHVSLFWYQQALGQGPEFLTYFQNEAQLDKSGLPSDRFFAERPEGSVSTLKIQRTQQEDSAVYLCASSLGEAYEQYFGPGTRLTVT.

This chain uses TRBV10-3 with TRBJ2-1, with 14 bases that match TRBD2. Germline V gene lookup returns CDR1 ENHRY and CDR2 SYGVKD. V shed 4 bases and J 6 bases; nucleotides not matched to a gene: 2. This CDR3 spans 15 amino acids. The CDR3 here is CAISGLAGGINEQFF. In DNA form, the CDR3 reads TGTGCCATCAGTGGACTAGCGGGAGGGATCAATGAGCAGTTCTTC.

This clone was seen a few times. The CDR3 sequence: CASREEGQGVGRIYNEQFF. Here the CDR3 DNA reads TGTGCCAGCCGGGAGGAGGGACAGGGCGTGGGCCGAATATACAATGAGCAGTTCTTC. The J gene is TRBJ2-1, the V gene TRBV19; 9 positions match TRBD1. Trimming at V came to 9 bases and at J to 4 bases, leaving 22 bases not matched to a gene. Per the germline V gene, CDR1 is LNHDA and CDR2 is SQIVND (reference sequence). This CDR3 is built from 19 residues. The full variable domain, completed using reference TRBV19 and TRBJ2-1, is DGGITQSPKYLFRKEGQNVTLSCEQNLNHDAMYWYRQDPGQGLRLIYYSQIVNDFQKGDIAEGYSVSREKKESFPLTVTSAQKNPTAFYLCASREEGQGVGRIYNEQFFGPGTRLTVL.

This sequence joins TRBV6-5 and TRBJ2-1; 7 nucleotides match TRBD1. V shed 0 bases and J 4 bases; nucleotides not matched to a gene: 6. The CDR3 covers 16 residues. Germline V gives CDR1 MNHEY, CDR2 SVGAGI. The CDR3 DNA reads as TGTGCCAGCAGTTACTCGTTACAGGGGATATACAATGAGCAGTTCTTC. This sequence encodes CASSYSLQGIYNEQFF.

The chain employs TRBV2 and TRBJ1-3, with D possibly being TRBD1 (5 bases). V lost 3 bases and J 5 bases, leaving 14 bases between the germline ends. The CDR3 spans 15 residues. Germline CDR1 and CDR2: SNHLY and FYNNEI. In nucleotides, the CDR3 is TGTGCCAGCAGTGATCCAGCGGGGGGGAGAAACACCATATATTTT. Amino acid sequence: CASSDPAGGRNTIYF.

The chain carries TRBV5-1 and TRBJ2-3, with 7 bases that match TRBD2. The V segment lost 0 bases and the J segment 3 bases; nucleotides outside the gene matches: 1. Germline loops: CDR1 SGHRS, CDR2 YFSETQ. There are 14 residues in the CDR3. The CDR3 sequence is CASSLASGTDTQYF. The CDR3 DNA reads TGCGCCAGCAGCTTGGCTAGCGGAACAGATACGCAGTATTTT.

The V call is TRBV11-1, the J call TRBJ1-2; D unclear. The CDR3 spans 13 residues. Germline assignment: CDR1 SGHAT and CDR2 FQDESV (reference sequence). V lost 3 bases to trimming and J lost 4 bases, with 9 bases between them. CDR3 sequence: CASSFERGYGYTF. CDR3 nucleotides: TGTGCCAGCAGCTTCGAGCGGGGCTATGGCTACACCTTC. The full variable domain, rest sourced from reference TRBV11-1 and TRBJ1-2, is EAEVAQSPRYKITEKSQAVAFWCDPISGHATLYWYRQILGQGPELLVQFQDESVVDDSQLPKDRFSAERLKGVDSTLKIQPAELGDSAMYLCASSFERGYGYTFGSGTRLTVV.

The chain links TRBV5-4 to TRBJ2-3, with 8 bases that match TRBD2. Germline CDR1 reads SGHNT; CDR2 reads YYREEE (reference sequence). V lost 4 bases to trimming and J lost 2 bases; unmatched junction nucleotides: 9. The CDR3 is 16 residues long. CDR3 residues: CASSKVSGRNTDTQYF. CDR3 nucleotides: TGTGCCAGCAGCAAAGTGAGCGGGAGAAACACAGATACGCAGTATTTT.

V gene TRBV7-9 combines with J gene TRBJ1-3, with D uncertain. The CDR3 runs to 13 residues. V was cut by 5 bases and J by 1 base, with 6 bases left in between. Per the germline V gene, CDR1 is SEHNR and CDR2 is FQNEAQ (reference sequence). The CDR3: CASSPVSGNTIYF. CDR3 coding DNA: TGTGCCAGCAGCCCAGTTTCTGGAAACACCATATATTTT.

V usage is TRBV29-1 and J usage is TRBJ2-7; D perhaps matches TRBD1 (5 bases). Germline assignment: CDR1 SQVTM and CDR2 ANQGSEA. The CDR3 covers 13 residues. V was pared by 6 bases and J by 3 bases, with 15 bases between. In DNA, the CDR3 is TGCAGCGTGGCAATAGGGGATGGCTACGAGCAGTACTTC. Its translation: CSVAIGDGYEQYF.

This chain joins TRBV7-9 and TRBJ2-1; 8 bases are shared with TRBD2. V trimming: 5 bases; J trimming: 5 bases; junction bases outside the gene matches: 11. Germline V gene lookup returns CDR1 SEHNR and CDR2 FQNEAQ (reference sequence). The CDR3 is 16 residues long. CDR3 bases: TGTGCCAGCAGCCTCGGCGGGACTAGGGTAAACAATGAGCAGTTCTTC. Residues: CASSLGGTRVNNEQFF.

V usage is TRBV7-2 and J usage is TRBJ2-7; 12 bases fit TRBD2. This CDR3 has 17 residues. After removal of 2 bases from V and 7 bases from J, the junction contained 12 bases not matched to a gene. Germline CDR1 reads SGHTA; CDR2 reads FQGNSA. CDR3 coding DNA: TGTGCCAGCAGCTTAAATCGCGCTAGCGGGAGGGCCGAAGAGCAGTACTTC. It encodes CASSLNRASGRAEEQYF.

This clone was counted only a few times. The gene calls are TRBV6-5 and TRBJ2-7; 9 nucleotides agree with TRBD1. The J segment lost 4 bases and the V segment lost 6 bases, leaving 10 bases of the junction unmatched. The CDR3 runs 15 residues. Germline lookup yields CDR1 MNHEY and CDR2 SVGAGI. The CDR3 coding sequence is TGTGCCAGCAGCTTAGCCGGGACAGGGTTATACGAGCAGTACTTC. Amino acid sequence: CASSLAGTGLYEQYF.

The V call is TRBV11-2, the J call TRBJ2-7; tentatively, D is TRBD1 (6 bases). Per germline, CDR1 SGHAT and CDR2 FQNNGV. Trimming took off 3 bases at V and 5 bases at J, with 8 bases between the two ends. The CDR3 contains 12 residues. The CDR3 sequence: CASSFDRNEQYF. The DNA for the CDR3 is TGTGCCAGCAGCTTCGACAGGAACGAGCAGTACTTC.

The J gene is TRBJ2-7, the V gene TRBV7-5; TRBD1, the table's D call, was not compared with the DNA. TRBV7-5 has pseudogene status. The CDR3 has 16 residues. The chain's CDR3 is CARSLARDREPYEQYF. CDR3 coding DNA: TGTGCCAGAAGCTTAGCGAGGGACAGGGAACCCTACGAGCAGTACTTC.

The chain has TRBV24-1 and TRBJ2-2; D possibly corresponds to TRBD1 (6 bases). CDR1 KGHDR and CDR2 SFDVKD come from the germline V gene. The CDR3 consists of 15 residues. V lost 4 bases and J 1 base, leaving 9 bases between the germline ends. CDR3 residues: CATSDPGQNTGELFF. In DNA form, the CDR3 reads TGTGCCACCAGTGACCCGGGACAGAACACCGGGGAGCTGTTTTTT.

J is TRBJ1-2 and V is TRBV6-5, with TRBD1 matching over 10 bases. J gave up 3 bases and V 6 bases, and 4 bases lay outside the gene matches. Germline loops: CDR1 MNHEY, CDR2 SVGAGI. This CDR3 spans 14 amino acids. CDR3 nucleotide sequence: TGTGCCAGCAGGACAGGGGGCTCTTACTATGGCTACACCTTC. Protein sequence: CASRTGGSYYGYTF.